These 7 T cell receptor beta chains share one sample of origin, sequenced in a study of CD8 T cells in ankylosing spondylitis. MiXCR, run by TCRdb on the 5' RACE reads, gives a single entry per CDR3 protein. The sample records approximately 340,000 distinct CDR3 sequences, approximately 15% being singletons. Sample: blood, either unsorted or a sorted T cell fraction (not recorded which). Source of these receptors: a male donor with ankylosing spondylitis or in good health (not recorded which).

This clonotype was observed a handful of times. The V and J genes are TRBV18 and TRBJ2-1; 8 bases are shared with TRBD1. The CDR3 is made up of 15 amino acids. CDR1 is KGHSH and CDR2 is LQKENI in the germline V gene. The V gene end was trimmed by 2 bases and the J gene end by 4 bases; junction bases not matched to a gene: 4. The DNA for the CDR3 is TGTGCCAGCTCACCAAGACAGGGGATGTACAATGAGCAGTTCTTC. Its translation: CASSPRQGMYNEQFF.

The chain's CDR3 is CASSFKYGGQGIDTQYF. DNA for the CDR3: TGTGCCAGCAGCTTTAAATACGGCGGACAGGGTATAGATACGCAGTATTTT. V gene TRBV7-9 combines with J gene TRBJ2-3; 8 bases agree with TRBD1. With 3 bases clipped from V and 5 bases from J, the junction kept 13 bases outside the gene matches. CDR3 length equals 17 residues. CDR1 and CDR2 (germline): SEHNR, FQNEAQ (reference sequence).

This clonotype was seen repeatedly, ten times or more. The CDR3 DNA reads as TGCGCCAGTCTTTTGGGGAACACCGGGGAGCTGTTTTTT. Residues: CASLLGNTGELFF. This chain connects TRBV5-1 to TRBJ2-2; the D is unclear. The CDR3 is made up of 13 amino acids. Germline V gene data show CDR1 as SGHRS and CDR2 as YFSETQ. Trimming shortened V by 8 bases and J by 1 base, and 9 bases separated the two germline ends.

V usage is TRBV12-3 or TRBV12-4 and J usage is TRBJ2-7; perhaps D is TRBD1 or TRBD2 (5 bases each). This CDR3 is built from 16 residues. The germline V and J ends were trimmed by 5 bases and 4 bases, with 21 bases remaining between them. CDR3 nucleotides: TGTGCCAGCAGTGACCATGGGGCAGGGACCCTATACGAGCAGTACTTC. It encodes CASSDHGAGTLYEQYF.

This clonotype was observed at least ten times. This chain joins TRBV5-1 and TRBJ2-2, with D uncertain. Germline V gene sequence: CDR1 SGHRS, CDR2 YFSETQ. The CDR3 is 14 residues long. V was trimmed by 0 bases and J by 4 bases, leaving 7 bases between them. CDR3 bases: TGCGCCAGCAGCTTGGGACCAATCACCGGGGAGCTGTTTTTT. It encodes CASSLGPITGELFF. The full variable domain, in which reference TRBV5-1 and TRBJ2-2 provide the parts outside the CDR3, is KAGVTQTPRYLIKTRGQQVTLSCSPISGHRSVSWYQQTPGQGLQFLFEYFSETQRNKGNFPGRFSGRQFSNSRSEMNVSTLELGDSALYLCASSLGPITGELFFGEGSRLTVL.

This clonotype has more than one count but fewer than ten. Here the CDR3 DNA reads TGCAGTGCTAGGGCTTACTCAGGACGTCCCACAGATACGCAGTATTTT. This codes for CSARAYSGRPTDTQYF. The chain employs TRBV20-1 and TRBJ2-3; the D is unclear. The length of the CDR3 is 16 residues. Germline CDR1 reads DFQATT; CDR2 reads SNEGSKA (reference sequence). Between the trimmed V and J ends, which lost 3 bases and 2 bases, there was a span of 18 bases.

The chain has TRBV15 and TRBJ2-1, with 9 bases lining up with TRBD2. CDR3 size: 16 residues. Unmatched junction bases numbered 7, after V lost 0 bases and J lost 7 bases. CDR1 is LNHNV, CDR2 YYDKDF, per germline (reference sequence). The CDR3, as DNA: TGTGCCACCAGCAGAGACCGGTTACTAGCGGGTAATGAGCAGTTCTTC. It is translated as CATSRDRLLAGNEQFF.